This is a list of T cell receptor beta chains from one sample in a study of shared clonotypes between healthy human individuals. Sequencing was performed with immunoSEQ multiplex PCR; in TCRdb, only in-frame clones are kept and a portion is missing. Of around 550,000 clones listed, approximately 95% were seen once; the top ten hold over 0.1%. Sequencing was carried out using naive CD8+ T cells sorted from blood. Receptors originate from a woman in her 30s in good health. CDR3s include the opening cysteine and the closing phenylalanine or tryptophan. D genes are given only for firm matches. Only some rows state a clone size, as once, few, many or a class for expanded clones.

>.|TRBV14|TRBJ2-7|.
CASSQDPPYSEQYF
TGTGCCAGCAGCCAAGACCCACCCTATTCCGAGCAGTACTTC
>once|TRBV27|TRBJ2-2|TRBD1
CASTYGTGYGELFF
TGTGCCAGCACTTACGGGACAGGGTACGGGGAGCTGTTTTTT
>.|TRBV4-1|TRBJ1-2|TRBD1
CASSRGTGQYYGYTF
TGCGCCAGCAGCCGAGGGACAGGGCAATACTATGGCTACACCTTC
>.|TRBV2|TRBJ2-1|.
CASSDPSPYNEQFF
TGTGCCAGCAGTGATCCCAGTCCCTACAATGAGCAGTTCTTC
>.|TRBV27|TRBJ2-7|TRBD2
CASSFGLAGVYEQYF
TGTGCCAGCAGTTTCGGACTAGCGGGAGTCTACGAGCAGTACTTC
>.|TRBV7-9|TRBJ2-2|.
CASSFGSGELFF
TGTGCCAGCAGCTTCGGTTCCGGGGAGCTGTTTTTT
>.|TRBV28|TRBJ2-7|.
CASSFTGAEEQYF
TGTGCCAGCAGTTTTACGGGGGCTGAAGAGCAGTACTTC
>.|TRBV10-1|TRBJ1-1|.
CASSGDGEAFF
TGCGCCAGCAGCGGCGACGGTGAAGCTTTCTTT
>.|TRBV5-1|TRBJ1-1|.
CASSLYRSTEAFF
TGCGCCAGCAGCTTATACAGGAGCACTGAAGCTTTCTTT
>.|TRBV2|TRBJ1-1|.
CASSEWKNTEAFF
TGTGCCAGCAGTGAGTGGAAGAACACTGAAGCTTTCTTT
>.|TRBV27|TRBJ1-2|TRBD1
CASSLSWDRGPGYTF
TGTGCCAGCAGTTTATCGTGGGACAGGGGGCCTGGCTACACCTTC
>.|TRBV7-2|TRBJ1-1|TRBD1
CASSSGTGVRAFF
TGTGCCAGCAGCTCGGGGACAGGGGTACGAGCTTTCTTT
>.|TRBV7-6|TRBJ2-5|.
CASSFRGGETQYF
TGTGCCAGCAGCTTCAGGGGTGGAGAGACCCAGTACTTC
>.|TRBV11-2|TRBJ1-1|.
CASSLDLQVRTEAFF
TGTGCCAGCAGCCTAGATCTTCAAGTGCGAACTGAAGCTTTCTTT
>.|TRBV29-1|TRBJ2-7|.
CSVEEGGGYEQYF
TGCAGCGTTGAAGAGGGGGGCGGGTACGAGCAGTACTTC
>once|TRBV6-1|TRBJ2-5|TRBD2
CASRGSGRAETQYF
TGTGCCAGCAGAGGTAGCGGGAGGGCAGAGACCCAGTACTTC
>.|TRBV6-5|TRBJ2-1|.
CASRGWLDSSNEQFF
TGTGCCAGCAGAGGGTGGCTAGACTCCAGCAATGAGCAGTTCTTC
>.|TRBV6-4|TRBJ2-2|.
CASSDLPGLRGGELFF
TGTGCCAGCAGCGATCTACCGGGACTCCGGGGCGGGGAGCTGTTTTTT
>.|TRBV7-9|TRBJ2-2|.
CASRLRDANTGELFF
TGTGCCAGCAGACTCAGGGACGCGAACACCGGGGAGCTGTTTTTT
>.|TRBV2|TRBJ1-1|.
CASSEFGGMNTEAFF
TGTGCCAGCAGTGAGTTTGGCGGCATGAACACTGAAGCTTTCTTT
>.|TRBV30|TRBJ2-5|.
CAWIGGYQETQYF
TGTGCCTGGATCGGGGGCTACCAAGAGACCCAGTACTTC
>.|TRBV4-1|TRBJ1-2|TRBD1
CASSHRTGALNYGYTF
TGCGCCAGCAGCCACCGGACAGGGGCCCTTAACTATGGCTACACCTTC
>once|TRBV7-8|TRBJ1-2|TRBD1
CASSLGQGALIYGYTF
TGTGCCAGCAGCTTAGGACAGGGGGCGCTTATCTATGGCTACACCTTC
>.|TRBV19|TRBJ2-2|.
CASTFTGELFF
TGTGCCAGTACCTTTACCGGGGAGCTGTTTTTT
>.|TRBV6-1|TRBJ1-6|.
CASSEWRYNSPLHF
TGTGCCAGCAGTGAATGGCGATATAATTCACCCCTCCACTTT
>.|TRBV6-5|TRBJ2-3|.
CASSYLQGATDTQYF
TGTGCCAGCAGTTACTTACAGGGAGCCACAGATACGCAGTATTTT
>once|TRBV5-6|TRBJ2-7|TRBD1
CASSPGQGWSEQYF
TGTGCCAGCAGCCCGGGACAGGGTTGGTCCGAGCAGTACTTC
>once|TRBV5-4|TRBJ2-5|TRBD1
CASSLTGGGLQTQYF
TGTGCCAGCAGCTTGACAGGGGGCGGTCTCCAGACCCAGTACTTC
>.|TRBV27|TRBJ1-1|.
CASRDPGQGNTEAFF
TGTGCCAGCAGAGACCCGGGGCAGGGGAACACTGAAGCTTTCTTT
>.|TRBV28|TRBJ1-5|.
CASSLRASNQPQHF
TGTGCCAGCAGTTTAAGGGCGAGCAATCAGCCCCAGCATTTT
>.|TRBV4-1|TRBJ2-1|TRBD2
CASSQGLADNEQFF
TGCGCCAGCAGCCAAGGACTAGCGGACAATGAGCAGTTCTTC
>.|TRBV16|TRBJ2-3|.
CASSQSLTDTQYF
TGTGCCAGCAGCCAATCACTTACAGATACGCAGTATTTT
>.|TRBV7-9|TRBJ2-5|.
CASSLSGTQYF
TGTGCCAGCAGCTTAAGCGGGACCCAGTACTTC
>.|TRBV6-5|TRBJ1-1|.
CASSYSMSVNTEAFF
TGTGCCAGCAGTTACTCGATGTCAGTGAACACTGAAGCTTTCTTT
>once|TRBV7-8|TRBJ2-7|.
CASSPSPREQYF
TGTGCCAGCAGCCCCTCTCCTCGAGAGCAGTACTTC
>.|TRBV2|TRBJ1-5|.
CASRTNEQVGQPQHF
TGTGCCAGCCGAACTAATGAGCAGGTGGGACAGCCCCAGCATTTT
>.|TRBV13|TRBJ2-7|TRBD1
CASSLSPTGASPYEQYF
TGTGCCAGCAGCCTAAGCCCCACAGGGGCCTCACCGTACGAGCAGTACTTC
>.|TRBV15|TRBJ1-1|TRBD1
CATSSGQGWTEAFF
TGTGCCACCAGCAGTGGACAGGGTTGGACTGAAGCTTTCTTT
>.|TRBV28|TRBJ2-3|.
CASSFGAYTDTQYF
TGTGCCAGCAGTTTCGGGGCGTACACAGATACGCAGTATTTT